This TCR beta chain was retrieved from a study of shared clonotypes between healthy human individuals. The ends lost 6 bases at V and 6 bases at J; junction bases unmatched: 6. CDR1 is SGHRS, CDR2 YFSETQ, per germline. There are 14 residues in the CDR3. As for this clone: As yet, its antigen is unknown.

How the authors handled the data: Filtering was not the same, since immunoSEQ gave junction-only sequences without quality scores. Only in-frame clones appear in the TCRdb table, and some are missing; sequencing was by immunoSEQ multiplex PCR. D and trimming were read from the DNA, whereas the V and J calls and clone size are those reported in that table. There are over 2 million clones in the sample; over 85% occur only once, and 0.13% lies in the top ten. Study conclusions and caveats: Rarefaction demonstrated incomplete sorted-subset sequencing despite large depth. Specimens sampled were limited to blood, with tissue repertoires likely differing. Between a few donors, naive CD4 clonotypes were shared at a level of about 5%.

V usage is TRBV5-1 and J usage is TRBJ2-7; TRBD2 matches 13 bases. Material for sequencing was naive CD4+ T cells sorted from blood. Subset given: CD45RA+ positively selected. This clonotype was obtained from a man aged 18 to 30 in good health. CDR3 sequence reads: CASTSGTSGVEQYF. For the CDR3, the DNA is TGCGCCAGCACCTCCGGGACTAGCGGGGTCGAGCAGTACTTC.